This T cell receptor (beta chain) was recovered during a study of blood T cells in healthy people across ages. On the study more broadly: Per every two T cells, about one barcoded beta molecule was captured by template switching.

Primed by a sample-barcoded 5' primer and a J-beta primer mix, a second PCR proceeded for roughly 6 to 12 cycles. Each cDNA molecule carried a tag from a template-switch adaptor that contained 12 random nucleotides. TCRdb analysed the 5' RACE reads with MiXCR anew, one entry per CDR3 protein. This table holds about 930,000 distinct CDR3 sequences, about 29% found once. This clonotype was detected a few times. Every sample yielded at least 7 million isolated PBMCs. CDR3 length: 15 amino acids. The V end lost 6 bases, the J end lost 0 bases, and 11 bases lay between the germline ends. The data also belong to a second study, concerning T cells of mothers and their children. This second study notes: A few healthy Caucasian mothers gave samples, and so did their six children.

The specimen was blood. The chain recombines TRBV12-3 or TRBV12-4 with TRBJ2-2, with unresolved D. This TCR came from a middle-aged woman in good health. The CDR3 DNA reads TGTGCCAGCAGCTCGGGTGGGTCGAACACCGGGGAGCTGTTTTTT. Translating it yields CASSSGGSNTGELFF.